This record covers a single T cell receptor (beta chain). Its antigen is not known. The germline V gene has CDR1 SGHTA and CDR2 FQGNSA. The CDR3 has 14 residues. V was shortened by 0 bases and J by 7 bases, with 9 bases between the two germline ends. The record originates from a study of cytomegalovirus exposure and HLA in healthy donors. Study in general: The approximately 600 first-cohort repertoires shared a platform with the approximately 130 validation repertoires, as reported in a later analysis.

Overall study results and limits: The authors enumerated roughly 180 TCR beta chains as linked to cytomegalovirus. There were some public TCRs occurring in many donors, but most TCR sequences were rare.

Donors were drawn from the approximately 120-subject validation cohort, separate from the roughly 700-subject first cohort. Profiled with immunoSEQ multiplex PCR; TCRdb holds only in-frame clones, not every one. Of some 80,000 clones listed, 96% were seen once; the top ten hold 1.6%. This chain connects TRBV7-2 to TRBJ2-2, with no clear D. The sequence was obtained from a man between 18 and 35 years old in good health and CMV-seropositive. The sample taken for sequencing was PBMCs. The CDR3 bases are TGTGCCAGCAGCTTAGCTAGCACCTACGGGGAGCTGTTTTTT. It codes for CASSLASTYGELFF. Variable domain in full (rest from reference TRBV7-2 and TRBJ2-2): GAGVSQSPSNKVTEKGKDVELRCDPISGHTALYWYRQSLGQGLEFLIYFQGNSAPDKSGLPSDRFSAERTGGSVSTLTIQRTQQEDSAVYLCASSLASTYGELFFGEGSRLTVL.